Described below is a single T cell receptor (beta chain) sequence and its context. The antigen is undetermined. Profiling relied on immunoSEQ multiplex PCR, and the TCRdb table lists in-frame clones only, not all of them. The sample has around 95,000 clones, less than 90% seen once; the top ten hold around 0.95%. This sample was taken from a study of graft-versus-host responses after intestinal transplantation. The CDR3 runs 13 residues. The V and J ends lost 0 bases and 0 bases respectively, with 4 bases between them. Germline V gene sequence: CDR1 SGHNT, CDR2 YYREEE (reference sequence). This chain joins TRBV5-4 and TRBJ2-7; the D is unclear. This clonotype was sampled from a human donor who was the organ donor for an intestinal transplant. The sample was unstimulated CD4+ T cells sorted from spleen or lymph node cells, taken before transplant. The CDR3 DNA follows: TGTGCCAGCAGCTTGGTCGACTCCTACGAGCAGTACTTC. Translating it yields CASSLVDSYEQYF. Filled out from reference TRBV5-4 and TRBJ2-7, the complete variable domain reads ETGVTQSPTHLIKTRGQQVTLRCSSQSGHNTVSWYQQALGQGPQFIFQYYREEENGRGNFPPRFSGLQFPNYSSELNVNALELDDSALYLCASSLVDSYEQYFGPGTRLTVT.